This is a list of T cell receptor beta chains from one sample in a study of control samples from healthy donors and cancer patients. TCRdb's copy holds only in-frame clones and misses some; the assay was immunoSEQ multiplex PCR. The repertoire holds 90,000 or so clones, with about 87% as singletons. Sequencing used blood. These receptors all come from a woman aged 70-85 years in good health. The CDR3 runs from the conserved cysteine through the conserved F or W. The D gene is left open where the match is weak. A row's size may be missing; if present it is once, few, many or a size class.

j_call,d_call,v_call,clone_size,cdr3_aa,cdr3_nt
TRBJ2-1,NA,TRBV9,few,CASSDSPDPAYNEQFF,TGTGCCAGCAGCGATTCGCCGGACCCTGCCTACAATGAGCAGTTCTTC
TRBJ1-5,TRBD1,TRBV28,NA,CASSPDSTGALNQPQHF,TGTGCCAGCAGCCCAGATTCGACAGGGGCCCTCAATCAGCCCCAGCATTTT
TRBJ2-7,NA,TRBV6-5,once,CASAVAGTYEQYF,TGTGCCAGCGCCGTGGCAGGGACCTACGAGCAGTACTTC
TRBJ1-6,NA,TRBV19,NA,CASSTPGDSPLHF,TGTGCCAGTAGTACGCCGGGGGATTCACCCCTCCACTTT
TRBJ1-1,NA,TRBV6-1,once,CASGQQLNTEAFF,TGTGCCAGCGGCCAGCAGCTGAACACTGAAGCTTTCTTT
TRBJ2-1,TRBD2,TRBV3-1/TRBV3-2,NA,CASSPYRLAGGNNEQFF,TGTGCCAGCAGCCCATACCGCCTAGCGGGGGGCAACAATGAGCAGTTCTTC
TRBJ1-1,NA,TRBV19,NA,CASSEFRGGQTEAFF,TGTGCCAGTAGTGAGTTCCGAGGGGGACAAACTGAAGCTTTCTTT
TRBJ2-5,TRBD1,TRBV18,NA,CASSPRQGREETQYF,TGTGCCAGCTCACCAAGACAGGGACGGGAAGAGACCCAGTACTTC
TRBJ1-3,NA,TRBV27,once,CASSSLDRDSGNTIYF,TGTGCCAGCAGTTCCTTAGACAGAGACTCTGGAAACACCATATATTTT
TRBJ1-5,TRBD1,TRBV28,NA,CASSFGQVSNQPQHF,TGTGCCAGCAGTTTCGGACAGGTTAGCAATCAGCCCCAGCATTTT
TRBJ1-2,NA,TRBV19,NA,CASSTQGIPYGYTF,TGTGCCAGTAGTACTCAGGGGATCCCCTATGGCTACACCTTC
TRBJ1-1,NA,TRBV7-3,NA,CASSLTAGRVTEAFF,TGTGCCAGCAGCTTAACCGCGGGACGGGTCACTGAAGCTTTCTTT
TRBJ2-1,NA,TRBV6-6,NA,CASRTTKYSYNEQFF,TGTGCCAGCAGAACCACCAAATACTCCTACAATGAGCAGTTCTTC
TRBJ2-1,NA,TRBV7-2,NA,CASSSEGSSYNEQFF,TGTGCCAGCAGCTCCGAAGGTAGCTCCTACAATGAGCAGTTCTTC
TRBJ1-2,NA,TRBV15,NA,CATSTEDSLTAGYTF,TGTGCCACCAGCACAGAGGACAGTCTGACGGCTGGCTACACCTTC
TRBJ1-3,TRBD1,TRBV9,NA,CASSVQTGGTGNTIYF,TGTGCCAGCAGCGTACAGACAGGGGGGACTGGAAACACCATATATTTT
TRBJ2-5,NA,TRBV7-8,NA,CASSLEASGHETQYF,TGTGCCAGCAGCTTAGAGGCTTCGGGGCACGAGACCCAGTACTTC
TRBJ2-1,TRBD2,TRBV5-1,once,CASSFSGGEQFF,TGCGCCAGCAGCTTTAGCGGGGGGGAGCAGTTCTTC
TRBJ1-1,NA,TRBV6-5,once,CASSYSSGLTDSEAFF,TGTGCCAGCAGTTACTCTAGTGGGTTGACAGACAGTGAAGCTTTCTTT
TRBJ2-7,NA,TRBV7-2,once,CASSLVEGLDEQYF,TGTGCCAGCAGCTTAGTTGAGGGGCTAGACGAGCAGTACTTC
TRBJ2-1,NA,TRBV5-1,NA,CASSLWGRENEQFF,TGCGCCAGCAGCTTGTGGGGGAGAGAAAATGAGCAGTTCTTC
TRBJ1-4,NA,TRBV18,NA,CASSPGGDRGNEKLFF,TGTGCCAGCTCACCAGGAGGGGACCGGGGTAATGAAAAACTGTTTTTT
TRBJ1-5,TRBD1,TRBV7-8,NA,CASSLLGQGAGLGNQPQHF,TGTGCCAGCAGCTTATTGGGACAGGGGGCTGGTTTGGGCAATCAGCCCCAGCATTTT
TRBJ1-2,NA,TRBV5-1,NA,CASSPRSAAGNYGYTF,TGCGCCAGCAGCCCACGAAGCGCGGCAGGAAACTATGGCTACACCTTC
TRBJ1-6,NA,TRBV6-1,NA,CASSPLTATNSPLHF,TGTGCCAGCAGTCCCTTGACAGCCACTAATTCACCCCTCCACTTT
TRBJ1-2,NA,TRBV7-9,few,CASSHRVSAEGDYGYTF,TGTGCCAGCAGCCATCGGGTATCAGCCGAGGGGGACTATGGCTACACCTTC
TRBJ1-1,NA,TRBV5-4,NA,CASSLGPNTEAFF,TGTGCCAGCAGCTTAGGCCCGAACACTGAAGCTTTCTTT
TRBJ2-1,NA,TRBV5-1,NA,CASSLDYLYNEQFF,TGCGCCAGCAGCTTGGACTACTTATACAATGAGCAGTTCTTC
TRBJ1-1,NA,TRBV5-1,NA,CASSGGGARYTEAFF,TGCGCCAGCAGCGGGGGAGGGGCGAGATACACTGAAGCTTTCTTT
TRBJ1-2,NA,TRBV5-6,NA,CASSPNRGLYYGYTF,TGTGCCAGCAGCCCGAATAGGGGACTGTACTATGGCTACACCTTC
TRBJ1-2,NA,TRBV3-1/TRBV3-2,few,CASSQDSPTYGYTF,TGTGCCAGCAGCCAAGATAGTCCCACCTATGGCTACACCTTC
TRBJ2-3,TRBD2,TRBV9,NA,CASSVQTSPSTDTQYF,TGTGCCAGCAGCGTCCAGACTAGCCCGAGCACAGATACGCAGTATTTT
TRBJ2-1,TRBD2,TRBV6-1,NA,CASSVTSGGTYNEQFF,TGTGCCAGCAGTGTGACTAGCGGGGGGACCTACAATGAGCAGTTCTTC
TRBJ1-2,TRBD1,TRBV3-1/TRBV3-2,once,CASSQDSQGGYGYTF,TGTGCCAGCAGCCAAGATAGCCAGGGGGGCTATGGCTACACCTTC
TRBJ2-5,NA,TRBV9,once,CASSVGQSQETQYF,TGTGCCAGCAGCGTAGGACAGTCACAAGAGACCCAGTACTTC
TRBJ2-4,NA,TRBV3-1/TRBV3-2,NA,CASSSEGRDIQYF,TGTGCCAGCAGCTCGGAGGGCCGGGACATTCAGTACTTC
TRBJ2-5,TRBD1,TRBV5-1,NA,CASSLQGYQETQYF,TGCGCCAGCAGCTTACAGGGGTACCAAGAGACCCAGTACTTC